One T cell receptor (beta chain) is described in this entry. What it binds is not known. This specimen comes from a study of a mutant IDH1 vaccine in newly diagnosed glioma. Study overall: Eight vaccinations went to patients in weeks 1, 3, 5, 7, 11, 15, 19, 23. Treated individuals were about 62% male and roughly 40% female, averaging about 37 years of age.

TCRdb's table, derived via immunoSEQ multiplex PCR, lists solely in-frame clones and lacks some. Here the sample spans roughly 60,000 clones, roughly 81% being singletons. The time point is: week 23, last vaccination. Alongside topical imiquimod, each dose of vaccine comprised 300 ug of mutant IDH1 20-mer peptide. Germline V CDR1 and CDR2: MDHEN, SYDVKM. The CDR3 consists of 15 residues. V gave up 5 bases and J gave up 7 bases; unmatched junction bases: 6. The chain links TRBV28 to TRBJ2-1; 12 bases line up with TRBD2. This material consisted of PBMCs, taken from a glioma patient whose treatment included an IDH1 peptide vaccine. The receptor comes from a young man with glioma. CDR3 coding DNA: TGTGCCAGCAGTCAGCCGGGACTAGCGGGTAATGAGCAGTTCTTC. Encoded protein: CASSQPGLAGNEQFF.